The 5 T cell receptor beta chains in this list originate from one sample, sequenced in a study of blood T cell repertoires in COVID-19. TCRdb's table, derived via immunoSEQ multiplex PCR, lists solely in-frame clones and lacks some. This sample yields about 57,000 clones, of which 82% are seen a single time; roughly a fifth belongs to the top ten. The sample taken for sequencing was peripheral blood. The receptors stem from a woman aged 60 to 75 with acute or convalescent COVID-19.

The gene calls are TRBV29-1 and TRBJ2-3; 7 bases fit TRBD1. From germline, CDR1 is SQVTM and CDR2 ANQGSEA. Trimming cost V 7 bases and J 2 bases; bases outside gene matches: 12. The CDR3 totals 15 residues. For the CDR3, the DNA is TGCAGCGACGGGTCAGGACAGGCGTACACAGATACGCAGTATTTT. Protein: CSDGSGQAYTDTQYF.

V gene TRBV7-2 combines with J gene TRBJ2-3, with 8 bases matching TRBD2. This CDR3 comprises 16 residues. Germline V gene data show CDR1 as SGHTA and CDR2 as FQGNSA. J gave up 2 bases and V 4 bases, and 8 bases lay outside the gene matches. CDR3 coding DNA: TGTGCCAGCAGCTGGACCGGGAGGGGGGCCACAGATACGCAGTATTTT. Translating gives CASSWTGRGATDTQYF.

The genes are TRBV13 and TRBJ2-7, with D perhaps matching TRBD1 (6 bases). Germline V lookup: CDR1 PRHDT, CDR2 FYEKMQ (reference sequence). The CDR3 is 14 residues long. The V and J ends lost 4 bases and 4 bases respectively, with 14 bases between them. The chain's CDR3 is CASSYRDKSYEQYF. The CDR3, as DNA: TGTGCCAGCAGCTACCGGGACAAGTCTTACGAGCAGTACTTC.

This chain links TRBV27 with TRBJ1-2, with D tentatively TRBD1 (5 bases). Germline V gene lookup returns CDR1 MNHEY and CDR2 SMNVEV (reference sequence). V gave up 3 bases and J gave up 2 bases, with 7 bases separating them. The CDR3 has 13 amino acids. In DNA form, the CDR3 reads TGTGCCAGCAGTTTTCGGGGGAACTATGGCTACACCTTC. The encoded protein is CASSFRGNYGYTF.

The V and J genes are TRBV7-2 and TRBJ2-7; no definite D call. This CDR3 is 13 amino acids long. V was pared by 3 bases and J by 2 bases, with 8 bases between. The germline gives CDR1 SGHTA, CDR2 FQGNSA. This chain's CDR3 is CASSFGSTYEQYF. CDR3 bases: TGTGCCAGCAGCTTTGGCTCAACCTACGAGCAGTACTTC.